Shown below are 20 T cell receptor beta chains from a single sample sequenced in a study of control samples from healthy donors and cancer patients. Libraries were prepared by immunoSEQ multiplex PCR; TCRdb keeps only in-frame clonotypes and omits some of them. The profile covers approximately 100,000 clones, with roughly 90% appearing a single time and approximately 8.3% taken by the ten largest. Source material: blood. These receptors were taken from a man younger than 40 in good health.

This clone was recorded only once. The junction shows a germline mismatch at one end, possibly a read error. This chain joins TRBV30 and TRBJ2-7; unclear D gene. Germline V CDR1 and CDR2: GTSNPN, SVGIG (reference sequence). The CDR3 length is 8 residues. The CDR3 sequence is CAWSPPVF. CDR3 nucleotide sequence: TGTGCCTGGAGTCCCCCGGTTTTC.

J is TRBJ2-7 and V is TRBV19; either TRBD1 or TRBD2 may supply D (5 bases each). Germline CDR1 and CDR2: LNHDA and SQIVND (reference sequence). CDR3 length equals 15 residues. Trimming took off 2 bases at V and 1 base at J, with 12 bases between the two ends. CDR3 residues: CASSIPGRGSYEQYF. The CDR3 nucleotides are TGTGCCAGTAGTATACCGGGACGCGGATCCTACGAGCAGTACTTC.

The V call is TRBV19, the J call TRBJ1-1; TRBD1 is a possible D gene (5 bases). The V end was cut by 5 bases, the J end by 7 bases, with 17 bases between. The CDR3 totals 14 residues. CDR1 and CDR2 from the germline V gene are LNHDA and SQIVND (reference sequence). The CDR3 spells CASSAPGTGREAFF. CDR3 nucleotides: TGTGCCAGTAGTGCGCCGGGGACGGGCCGTGAAGCTTTCTTT.

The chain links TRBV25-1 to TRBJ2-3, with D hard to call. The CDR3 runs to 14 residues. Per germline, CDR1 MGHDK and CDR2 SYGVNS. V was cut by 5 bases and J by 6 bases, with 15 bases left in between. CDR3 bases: TGTGCCAGCAGTATGATAGCCACTGGCGATACGCAGTATTTT. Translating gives CASSMIATGDTQYF.

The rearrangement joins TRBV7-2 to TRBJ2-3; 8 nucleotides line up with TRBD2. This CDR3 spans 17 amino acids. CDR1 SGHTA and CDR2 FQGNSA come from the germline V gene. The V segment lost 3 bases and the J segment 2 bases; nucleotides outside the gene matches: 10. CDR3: CASSFGGGGTFTDTQYF. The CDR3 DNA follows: TGTGCCAGCAGCTTTGGTGGCGGGGGGACCTTCACAGATACGCAGTATTTT.

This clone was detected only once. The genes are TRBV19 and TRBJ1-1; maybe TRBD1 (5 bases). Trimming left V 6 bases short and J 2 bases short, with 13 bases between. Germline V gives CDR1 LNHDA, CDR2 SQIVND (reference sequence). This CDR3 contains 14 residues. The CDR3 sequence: CASSGLTVNTEAFF. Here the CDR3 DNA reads TGTGCCAGTAGCGGATTGACAGTTAACACTGAAGCTTTCTTT.

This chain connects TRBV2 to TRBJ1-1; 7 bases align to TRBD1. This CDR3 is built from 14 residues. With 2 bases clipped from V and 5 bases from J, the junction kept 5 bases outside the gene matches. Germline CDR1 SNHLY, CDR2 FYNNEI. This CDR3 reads CASSERQGWTEAFF. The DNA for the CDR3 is TGTGCCAGCAGTGAACGACAGGGTTGGACTGAAGCTTTCTTT.

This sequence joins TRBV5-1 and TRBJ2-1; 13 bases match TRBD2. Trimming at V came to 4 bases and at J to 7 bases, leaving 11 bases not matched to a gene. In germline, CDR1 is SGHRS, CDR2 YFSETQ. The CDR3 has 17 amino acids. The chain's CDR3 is CASSLTTGTSGKNEQFF. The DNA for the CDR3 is TGCGCCAGCAGCCTGACGACCGGGACTAGCGGGAAGAATGAGCAGTTCTTC.

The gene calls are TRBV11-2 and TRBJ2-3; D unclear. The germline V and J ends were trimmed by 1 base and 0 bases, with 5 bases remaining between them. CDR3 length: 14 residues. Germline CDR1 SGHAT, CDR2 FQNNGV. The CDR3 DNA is TGTGCCAGCAGCTTAGCAGGAAGCACAGATACGCAGTATTTT. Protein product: CASSLAGSTDTQYF.

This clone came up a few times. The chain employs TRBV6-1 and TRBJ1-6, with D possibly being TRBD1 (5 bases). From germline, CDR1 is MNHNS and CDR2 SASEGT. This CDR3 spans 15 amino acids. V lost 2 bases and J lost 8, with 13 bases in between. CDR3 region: CASSERGAGDSPLHF. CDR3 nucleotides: TGTGCCAGCAGTGAACGAGGGGCAGGAGATTCACCCCTCCACTTT.

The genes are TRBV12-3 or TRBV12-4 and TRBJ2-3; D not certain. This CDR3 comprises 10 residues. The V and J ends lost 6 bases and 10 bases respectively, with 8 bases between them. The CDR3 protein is CASSQTAQYF. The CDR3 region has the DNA TGTGCCAGCAGCCAAACGGCGCAGTATTTT.

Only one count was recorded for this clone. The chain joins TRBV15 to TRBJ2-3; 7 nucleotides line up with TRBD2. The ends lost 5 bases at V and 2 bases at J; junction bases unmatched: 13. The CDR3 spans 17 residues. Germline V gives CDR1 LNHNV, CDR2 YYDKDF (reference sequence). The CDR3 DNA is TGTGCCACCAGCCCCGCTAGATTACGGGGGGACACAGATACGCAGTATTTT. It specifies CATSPARLRGDTDTQYF.

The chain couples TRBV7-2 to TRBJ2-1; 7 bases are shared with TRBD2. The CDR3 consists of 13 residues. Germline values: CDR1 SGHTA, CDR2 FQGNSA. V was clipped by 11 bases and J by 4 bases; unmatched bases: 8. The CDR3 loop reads CALKQRGYNEQFF. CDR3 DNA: TGTGCCCTAAAACAGCGGGGTTACAATGAGCAGTTCTTC.

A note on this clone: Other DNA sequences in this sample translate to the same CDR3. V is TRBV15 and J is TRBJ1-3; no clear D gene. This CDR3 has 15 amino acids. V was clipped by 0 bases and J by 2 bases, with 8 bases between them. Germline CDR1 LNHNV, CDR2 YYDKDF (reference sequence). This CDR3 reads CATSRDPGAGNTIYF. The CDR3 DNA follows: TGTGCCACCAGCAGAGATCCGGGAGCTGGAAACACCATATATTTT.

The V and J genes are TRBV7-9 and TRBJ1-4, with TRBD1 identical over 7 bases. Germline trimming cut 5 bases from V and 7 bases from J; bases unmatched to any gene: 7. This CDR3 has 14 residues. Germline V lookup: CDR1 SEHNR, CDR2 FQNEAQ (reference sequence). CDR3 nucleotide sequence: TGTGCCAGCAGCCTCGACAGGGATAGTGAAAAACTGTTTTTT. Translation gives CASSLDRDSEKLFF.

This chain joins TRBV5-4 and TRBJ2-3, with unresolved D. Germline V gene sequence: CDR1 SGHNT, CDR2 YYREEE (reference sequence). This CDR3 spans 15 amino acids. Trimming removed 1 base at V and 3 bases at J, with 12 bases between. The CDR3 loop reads CASSLSPQFTDTQYF. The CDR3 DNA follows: TGTGCCAGCAGCTTGTCACCCCAATTTACAGATACGCAGTATTTT.

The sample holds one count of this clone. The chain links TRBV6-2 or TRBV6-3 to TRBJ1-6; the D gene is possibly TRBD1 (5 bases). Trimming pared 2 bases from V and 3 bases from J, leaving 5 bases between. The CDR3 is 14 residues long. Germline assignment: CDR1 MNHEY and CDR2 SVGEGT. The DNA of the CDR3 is TGTGCCAGCAGTTACAGGGGCTATAATTCACCCCTCCACTTT. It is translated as CASSYRGYNSPLHF.

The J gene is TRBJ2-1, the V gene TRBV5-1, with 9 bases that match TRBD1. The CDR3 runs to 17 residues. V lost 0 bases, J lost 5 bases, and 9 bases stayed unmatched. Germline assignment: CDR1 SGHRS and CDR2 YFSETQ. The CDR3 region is CASSLGDREGDNNEQFF. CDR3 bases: TGCGCCAGCAGCTTGGGGGACAGGGAGGGAGACAACAATGAGCAGTTCTTC.

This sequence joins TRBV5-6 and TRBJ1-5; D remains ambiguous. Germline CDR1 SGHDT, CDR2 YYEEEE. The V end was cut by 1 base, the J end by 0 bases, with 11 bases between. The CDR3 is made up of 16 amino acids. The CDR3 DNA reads TGTGCCAGCAGCTTGTCGGTAGCCAATAGCAATCAGCCCCAGCATTTT. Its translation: CASSLSVANSNQPQHF.

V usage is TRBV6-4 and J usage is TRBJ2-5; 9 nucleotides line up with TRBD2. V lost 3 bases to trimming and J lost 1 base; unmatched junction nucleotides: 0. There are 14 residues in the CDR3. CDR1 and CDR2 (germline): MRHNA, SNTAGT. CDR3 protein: CASSETSGQETQYF. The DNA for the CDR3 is TGTGCCAGCAGTGAGACTAGCGGCCAAGAGACCCAGTACTTC.